Listed below are T cell receptor beta chains from one sample, sequenced in a study of radiotherapy plus CTLA-4 blockade in lung cancer. The table came from immunoSEQ multiplex PCR; TCRdb's copy has only in-frame clones and leaves some out. This sample carries 12,000 or so clones, around 84% of them seen once, and the ten largest clones take about 31%. Sequencing used peripheral blood, obtained from a patient treated with radiotherapy plus ipilimumab. The receptors shown here come from a human donor with non-small cell lung cancer that progressed on radiotherapy plus ipilimumab. The CDR3 runs from the conserved cysteine through the conserved F or W. Each record gives: V gene, D gene, clone size, J gene, CDR3 protein, CDR3 DNA. The D gene is left open where the match is weak. Clone size appears in some rows only: once, few, many, or a class for an expanded clone.

v_gene: TRBV7-6
d_gene: -
abundance: -
j_gene: TRBJ2-3
CDR3aa: CASSFQMGVARTDTQYF
CDR3nt: TGTGCCAGCAGCTTTCAAATGGGGGTGGCTCGGACAGATACGCAGTATTTT

v_gene: TRBV7-2
d_gene: -
abundance: few
j_gene: TRBJ2-7
CDR3aa: CASSLYADSFYEQYF
CDR3nt: TGTGCCAGCAGCCTCTACGCTGACAGCTTCTACGAGCAGTACTTC

v_gene: TRBV19
d_gene: TRBD1
abundance: -
j_gene: TRBJ1-1
CDR3aa: CASSLRRGQGAMNTEAFF
CDR3nt: TGTGCCAGTAGTCTAAGAAGGGGACAGGGGGCTATGAACACTGAAGCTTTCTTT

v_gene: TRBV7-2
d_gene: TRBD1
abundance: -
j_gene: TRBJ1-2
CDR3aa: CASSDPGQGIYGYTF
CDR3nt: TGTGCCAGCAGCGACCCGGGACAGGGGATCTATGGCTACACCTTC

v_gene: TRBV4-3
d_gene: TRBD2
abundance: -
j_gene: TRBJ2-7
CDR3aa: CASSQGSGGFSYEQYF
CDR3nt: TGCGCCAGCAGCCAAGGGAGCGGGGGTTTTTCCTACGAGCAGTACTTC

v_gene: TRBV12-5
d_gene: -
abundance: -
j_gene: TRBJ2-7
CDR3aa: CASGLYAEQYF
CDR3nt: TGTGCTAGTGGTTTGTATGCCGAGCAGTACTTC

v_gene: TRBV9
d_gene: -
abundance: -
j_gene: TRBJ1-4
CDR3aa: CASSVRGETDEKLFF
CDR3nt: TGTGCCAGCAGCGTACGAGGGGAGACAGATGAAAAACTGTTTTTT

v_gene: TRBV2
d_gene: TRBD1
abundance: -
j_gene: TRBJ1-1
CDR3aa: CASSGRQGRNTEAFF
CDR3nt: TGTGCCAGCAGTGGACGACAGGGGAGGAACACTGAAGCTTTCTTT

v_gene: TRBV19
d_gene: -
abundance: -
j_gene: TRBJ2-3
CDR3aa: CASSDGTTRWSTDTQYF
CDR3nt: TGTGCCAGTAGCGACGGCACGACTAGGTGGAGCACAGATACGCAGTATTTT

v_gene: TRBV19
d_gene: -
abundance: -
j_gene: TRBJ2-1
CDR3aa: CASSIGPNPGRTAYNEQFF
CDR3nt: TGTGCCAGTAGTATAGGGCCCAACCCAGGACGGACTGCCTACAATGAGCAGTTCTTC

v_gene: TRBV11-2
d_gene: -
abundance: few
j_gene: TRBJ2-1
CDR3aa: CASSFYHIGGNYNEQFF
CDR3nt: TGTGCCAGCAGCTTCTACCATATCGGGGGTAATTACAATGAGCAGTTCTTC

v_gene: TRBV7-9
d_gene: -
abundance: -
j_gene: TRBJ2-3
CDR3aa: CASSSREANTDTQYF
CDR3nt: TGTGCCAGCAGCTCCCGGGAAGCTAACACAGATACGCAGTATTTT

v_gene: TRBV5-4
d_gene: -
abundance: -
j_gene: TRBJ1-2
CDR3aa: CASSLDRNYGYTF
CDR3nt: TGTGCCAGCAGTCTAGACAGGAACTATGGCTACACCTTC

v_gene: TRBV5-1
d_gene: TRBD2
abundance: once
j_gene: TRBJ2-3
CDR3aa: CASSLSGGGDTQYF
CDR3nt: TGCGCCAGCAGCTTGAGCGGGGGTGGAGATACGCAGTATTTT

v_gene: TRBV6-4
d_gene: -
abundance: -
j_gene: TRBJ1-5
CDR3aa: CASSERRGGNQPQHF
CDR3nt: TGTGCCAGCAGTGAACGCAGGGGAGGGAATCAGCCCCAGCATTTT

v_gene: TRBV6-1
d_gene: TRBD1
abundance: -
j_gene: TRBJ1-5
CDR3aa: CASSGGTGIAPQHF
CDR3nt: TGTGCCAGCAGTGGAGGGACAGGGATTGCGCCCCAGCATTTT

v_gene: TRBV7-9
d_gene: -
abundance: few
j_gene: TRBJ2-3
CDR3aa: CASSLGGPLSTDTQYF
CDR3nt: TGTGCCAGCAGCCTGGGGGGCCCGTTATCCACAGATACGCAGTATTTT

v_gene: TRBV2
d_gene: -
abundance: -
j_gene: TRBJ2-3
CDR3aa: CASTRDKPGDTQYF
CDR3nt: TGTGCCAGCACTCGGGACAAACCTGGAGATACGCAGTATTTT

v_gene: TRBV2
d_gene: -
abundance: -
j_gene: TRBJ1-1
CDR3aa: CASSEQAANTEAFF
CDR3nt: TGTGCCAGCAGTGAACAGGCCGCGAACACTGAAGCTTTCTTT

v_gene: TRBV29-1
d_gene: -
abundance: once
j_gene: TRBJ1-2
CDR3aa: CSALPDLWEGYTF
CDR3nt: TGCAGCGCCCTCCCTGACCTATGGGAAGGCTACACCTTC

v_gene: TRBV5-4
d_gene: -
abundance: -
j_gene: TRBJ2-2
CDR3aa: CASSLGTDLNTGELFF
CDR3nt: TGTGCCAGCAGCTTGGGGACAGACCTTAACACCGGGGAGCTGTTTTTT

v_gene: TRBV7-9
d_gene: -
abundance: -
j_gene: TRBJ2-2
CDR3aa: CASSTHSTGELFF
CDR3nt: TGTGCCAGCAGCACCCATAGCACCGGGGAGCTGTTTTTT

v_gene: TRBV7-3
d_gene: TRBD1
abundance: -
j_gene: TRBJ1-1
CDR3aa: CASSSQGVAEAFF
CDR3nt: TGTGCCAGCAGCTCACAGGGGGTTGCTGAAGCTTTCTTT

v_gene: TRBV2
d_gene: TRBD1
abundance: -
j_gene: TRBJ1-2
CDR3aa: CASNPGQGVLDYGYTF
CDR3nt: TGTGCCAGCAACCCGGGACAGGGAGTTTTAGACTATGGCTACACCTTC

v_gene: TRBV2
d_gene: -
abundance: -
j_gene: TRBJ2-1
CDR3aa: CASRGTGFRYNEQFF
CDR3nt: TGTGCCAGCAGGGGCACGGGGTTTCGATACAATGAGCAGTTCTTC

v_gene: TRBV10-2
d_gene: TRBD2
abundance: -
j_gene: TRBJ2-2
CDR3aa: CASSGLAGPFRELFF
CDR3nt: TGCGCCAGCAGTGGCCTAGCGGGGCCCTTTCGGGAGCTGTTTTTT

v_gene: TRBV6-1
d_gene: TRBD1
abundance: -
j_gene: TRBJ1-2
CDR3aa: CASSGQGARDNGYTF
CDR3nt: TGTGCCAGCAGTGGACAGGGGGCGCGTGATAATGGCTACACCTTC

v_gene: TRBV4-3
d_gene: -
abundance: few
j_gene: TRBJ2-1
CDR3aa: CASSQEGGNEQFF
CDR3nt: TGCGCCAGCAGCCAAGAAGGGGGAAATGAGCAGTTCTTC

v_gene: TRBV27
d_gene: -
abundance: -
j_gene: TRBJ1-5
CDR3aa: CASSLFGGKIGMGQPQHF
CDR3nt: TGTGCCAGCAGTTTATTTGGGGGAAAAATCGGCATGGGGCAGCCCCAGCATTTT

v_gene: TRBV6-1
d_gene: TRBD2
abundance: -
j_gene: TRBJ2-5
CDR3aa: CASSEEWLAGGLRETQYF
CDR3nt: TGTGCCAGCAGTGAAGAGTGGCTAGCGGGGGGGCTCCGGGAGACCCAGTACTTC

v_gene: TRBV5-5
d_gene: -
abundance: -
j_gene: TRBJ1-1
CDR3aa: CASSLGSKEEAFF
CDR3nt: TGTGCCAGCAGCTTGGGTTCTAAAGAAGAAGCTTTCTTT

v_gene: TRBV7-2
d_gene: -
abundance: -
j_gene: TRBJ2-7
CDR3aa: CASSFIQGSSYEQYF
CDR3nt: TGTGCCAGCAGCTTTATCCAGGGAAGTTCCTACGAGCAGTACTTC

v_gene: TRBV29-1
d_gene: TRBD2
abundance: -
j_gene: TRBJ2-3
CDR3aa: CSVWTSGGIDTQYF
CDR3nt: TGCAGCGTCTGGACTAGCGGGGGGATAGATACGCAGTATTTT

v_gene: TRBV13
d_gene: -
abundance: -
j_gene: TRBJ2-4
CDR3aa: CASSLEGVFRAGSTAKNIQYF
CDR3nt: TGTGCCAGCAGCTTAGAGGGGGTATTTAGAGCGGGATCCACAGCCAAAAACATTCAGTACTTC

v_gene: TRBV11-3
d_gene: -
abundance: -
j_gene: TRBJ2-1
CDR3aa: CASSLFGLYNEQFF
CDR3nt: TGTGCCAGCAGCTTATTCGGACTGTACAATGAGCAGTTCTTC

v_gene: TRBV29-1
d_gene: -
abundance: -
j_gene: TRBJ1-2
CDR3aa: CSVGVTSDSGYGYTF
CDR3nt: TGCAGCGTTGGGGTGACCAGTGATTCTGGCTATGGCTACACCTTC

v_gene: TRBV21-1
d_gene: -
abundance: -
j_gene: TRBJ2-1
CDR3aa: CASSKTGGNEQFF
CDR3nt: TGTGCCAGCAGCAAAACCGGGGGGAATGAGCAGTTCTTC

v_gene: TRBV19
d_gene: -
abundance: -
j_gene: TRBJ1-1
CDR3aa: CASSRTEGLYLNTEAFF
CDR3nt: TGTGCCAGTAGCCGGACGGAGGGGCTTTATTTGAACACTGAAGCTTTCTTT

v_gene: TRBV2
d_gene: TRBD1
abundance: -
j_gene: TRBJ1-2
CDR3aa: CASRMTGEGGGYTF
CDR3nt: TGTGCCAGCAGAATGACAGGGGAGGGAGGTGGCTACACCTTC

v_gene: TRBV2
d_gene: -
abundance: -
j_gene: TRBJ1-6
CDR3aa: CASTVGYNSPLHF
CDR3nt: TGTGCCAGCACCGTGGGGTATAATTCACCCCTCCACTTT

v_gene: TRBV21-1
d_gene: -
abundance: -
j_gene: TRBJ1-6
CDR3aa: CASTAKESADRDLSPLHF
CDR3nt: TGTGCCAGCACCGCAAAAGAGTCGGCCGACAGGGATCTTTCACCCCTCCACTTT

v_gene: TRBV7-4
d_gene: -
abundance: -
j_gene: TRBJ2-1
CDR3aa: CASSCDGGPYNEQFF
CDR3nt: TGTGCCAGCAGCTGTGATGGGGGACCCTACAATGAGCAGTTCTTC

v_gene: TRBV12-5
d_gene: -
abundance: -
j_gene: TRBJ1-5
CDR3aa: CASGLDRGGRNLNQPQHF
CDR3nt: TGTGCTAGTGGTTTGGACCGCGGGGGGCGGAACCTCAATCAGCCCCAGCATTTT

v_gene: TRBV11-2
d_gene: TRBD2
abundance: -
j_gene: TRBJ2-3
CDR3aa: CASSSWGGGRGTDTQYF
CDR3nt: TGTGCCAGCAGCTCTTGGGGGGGTGGACGCGGCACAGATACGCAGTATTTT

v_gene: TRBV9
d_gene: -
abundance: few
j_gene: TRBJ2-1
CDR3aa: CASSVAPQGTYNEQFF
CDR3nt: TGTGCCAGCAGCGTAGCTCCCCAGGGGACCTACAATGAGCAGTTCTTC

v_gene: TRBV5-4
d_gene: -
abundance: -
j_gene: TRBJ1-4
CDR3aa: CASSSGRGSGNEKLFF
CDR3nt: TGTGCCAGCAGCAGCGGACGGGGAAGTGGTAATGAAAAACTGTTTTTT

v_gene: TRBV7-8
d_gene: -
abundance: -
j_gene: TRBJ1-5
CDR3aa: CASSLIGGVADQPQHF
CDR3nt: TGTGCCAGCAGCTTAATCGGCGGGGTTGCCGATCAGCCCCAGCATTTT

v_gene: TRBV5-6
d_gene: TRBD2
abundance: -
j_gene: TRBJ2-1
CDR3aa: CASSFNSGGYNEQFF
CDR3nt: TGTGCCAGCAGCTTTAATAGCGGGGGGTACAATGAGCAGTTCTTC

v_gene: TRBV4-1
d_gene: TRBD1
abundance: -
j_gene: TRBJ1-1
CDR3aa: CASSLYPDRGRGIVNTEAFF
CDR3nt: TGCGCCAGCAGCCTCTACCCGGACAGGGGGCGCGGAATTGTAAACACTGAAGCTTTCTTT

v_gene: TRBV5-1
d_gene: -
abundance: -
j_gene: TRBJ2-1
CDR3aa: CASRKGEHNEQFF
CDR3nt: TGCGCCAGCAGAAAGGGGGAGCACAATGAGCAGTTCTTC